Each of the 18 T cell receptor beta chains below was sequenced from the same sample in a study of monozygotic twins with inflammatory bowel disease. TCRdb reworked the 5' RACE reads into one entry per CDR3 protein, no DNA. This table holds 110,000 to 150,000 distinct CDR3 sequences. What was sequenced was blood. These receptors originate from a human donor with ulcerative colitis or Crohn's disease, or a healthy co-twin of an affected twin (not recorded which).

This chain's CDR3 is CSVEGGGLDTQYF. The V call is TRBV29-1, the J call TRBJ2-3; TCRdb designates TRBD2, a call that cannot be tested without DNA. Germline V gene sequence: CDR1 SQVTM, CDR2 ANQGSEA. This CDR3 is 13 amino acids long.

V usage is TRBV19 and J usage is TRBJ2-5. The CDR3 runs to 12 residues. CDR1 and CDR2 from the germline V gene are LNHDA and SQIVND (reference sequence). CDR3 sequence reads: CASSRSPETQYF.

The chain recombines TRBV5-1 with TRBJ1-5; TCRdb proposes TRBD1, but this gene call is untestable without DNA. The CDR3 loop spans 15 amino acids. Germline V gene data show CDR1 as SGHRS and CDR2 as YFSETQ. This CDR3 is CASSLEVGGDQPQHF.

This chain joins TRBV6-5 and TRBJ1-1. The germline V gene encodes CDR1 MNHEY and CDR2 SVGAGI. The CDR3 spans 17 residues. The chain's CDR3 is CASSFPPRGGLSTEAFF.

The V call is TRBV28, the J call TRBJ2-3; TCRdb outputs TRBD2, but without DNA this stays unchecked. Germline CDR1 and CDR2: MDHEN and SYDVKM. This CDR3 contains 17 residues. The CDR3 sequence: CASSLFRTLGSTDTQYF.

The chain combines TRBV5-5 with TRBJ1-4. The CDR3 is made up of 14 amino acids. CDR1 and CDR2 (germline): SGHKS, YYEKEE (reference sequence). CDR3 amino acids: CASSFGVTNEKLFF.

This chain links TRBV15 with TRBJ2-1; the D gene TCRdb calls, TRBD1, cannot be checked with no DNA. CDR1 is LNHNV, CDR2 YYDKDF, per germline (reference sequence). The CDR3 extends over 15 amino acids. The CDR3 sequence is CATSLDRGIYNEQFF.

The rearrangement links TRBV7-3 to TRBJ2-1; absent DNA, TCRdb's TRBD2 call cannot be checked. This CDR3 region has 17 residues. The germline gives CDR1 SGHTA, CDR2 FQGTGA. CDR3 sequence: CASSPAWGLAQNNEQFF.

CDR3 protein: CSARKTGTDTQYF. The V and J genes are TRBV20-1 and TRBJ2-3; with no DNA, the TCRdb D assignment of TRBD1 cannot be verified. The CDR3 runs 13 residues. Germline V gene lookup returns CDR1 DFQATT and CDR2 SNEGSKA (reference sequence).

The chain recombines TRBV24-1 with TRBJ2-3; with no DNA, the TCRdb D assignment of TRBD2 cannot be verified. The length of the CDR3 is 16 residues. Germline values: CDR1 KGHDR, CDR2 SFDVKD. CDR3 amino acids: CATSEGTSGITDTQYF.

The chain carries TRBV7-8 and TRBJ2-2; TCRdb's D gene call, TRBD2, goes unchecked for lack of DNA. The CDR3 runs to 16 residues. Germline V gene data show CDR1 as SGHVS and CDR2 as FQNEAQ. CDR3: CASSLGGGGRTGELFF.

The rearrangement links TRBV5-1 to TRBJ1-1; TCRdb selects TRBD1, and the lack of DNA leaves this call unchecked. CDR3 length: 17 residues. Germline values: CDR1 SGHRS, CDR2 YFSETQ. The CDR3 loop reads CASSQDRNSRQNTEAFF.

The CDR3 spells CASSLRLAGVNEQFF. The chain carries TRBV7-8 and TRBJ2-1; lacking DNA, the TRBD2 call made by TCRdb goes unchecked. Germline CDR1 and CDR2: SGHVS and FQNEAQ. This CDR3 contains 15 residues.

The rearrangement joins TRBV2 to TRBJ1-1; TCRdb calls TRBD1, which cannot be checked without DNA. This CDR3 region has 13 residues. Germline lookup yields CDR1 SNHLY and CDR2 FYNNEI. The CDR3 protein is CATRVEGAGGAFF.

The rearrangement joins TRBV27 to TRBJ2-3. The germline V gene has CDR1 MNHEY and CDR2 SMNVEV (reference sequence). CDR3 length equals 12 residues. CDR3: CASGFNTDTQYF.

The V and J genes are TRBV19 and TRBJ2-1; lacking DNA, the TRBD1 call made by TCRdb goes unchecked. There are 16 residues in the CDR3. The germline gives CDR1 LNHDA, CDR2 SQIVND (reference sequence). The CDR3 loop is CASSPQGQGSYNEQFF. The full variable domain, in which reference TRBV19 and TRBJ2-1 provide the parts outside the CDR3, is DGGITQSPKYLFRKEGQNVTLSCEQNLNHDAMYWYRQDPGQGLRLIYYSQIVNDFQKGDIAEGYSVSREKKESFPLTVTSAQKNPTAFYLCASSPQGQGSYNEQFFGPGTRLTVL.

This chain connects TRBV12-3 or TRBV12-4 to TRBJ1-1; the TRBD1 assignment by TCRdb is unverifiable without DNA. The CDR3 is 14 residues long. The CDR3 protein is CASSRDRVLTEAFF.

This chain connects TRBV20-1 to TRBJ2-7; TCRdb proposes TRBD2, but this gene call is untestable without DNA. From germline, CDR1 is DFQATT and CDR2 SNEGSKA (reference sequence). There are 16 residues in the CDR3. The CDR3 spells CSALGASGERWAEQYF.